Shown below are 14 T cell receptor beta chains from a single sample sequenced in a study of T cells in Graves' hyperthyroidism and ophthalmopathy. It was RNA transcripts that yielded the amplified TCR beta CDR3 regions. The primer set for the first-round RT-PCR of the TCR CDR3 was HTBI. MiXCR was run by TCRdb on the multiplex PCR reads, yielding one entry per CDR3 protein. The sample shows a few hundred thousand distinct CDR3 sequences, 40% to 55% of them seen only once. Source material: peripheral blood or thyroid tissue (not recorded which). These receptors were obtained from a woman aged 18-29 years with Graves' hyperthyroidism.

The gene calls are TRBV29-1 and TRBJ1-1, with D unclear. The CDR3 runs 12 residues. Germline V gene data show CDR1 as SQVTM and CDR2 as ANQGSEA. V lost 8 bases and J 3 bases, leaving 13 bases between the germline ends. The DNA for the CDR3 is TGCAGCAGAGGTTTAACGGACACTGAAGCTTTCTTT. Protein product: CSRGLTDTEAFF.

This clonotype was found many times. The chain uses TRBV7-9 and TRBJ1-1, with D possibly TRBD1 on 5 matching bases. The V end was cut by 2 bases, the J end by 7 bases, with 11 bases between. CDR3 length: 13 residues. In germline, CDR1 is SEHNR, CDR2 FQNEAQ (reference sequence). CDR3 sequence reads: CASSLRGAVEAFF. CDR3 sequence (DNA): TGTGCCAGCAGCTTAAGAGGGGCGGTTGAAGCTTTCTTT. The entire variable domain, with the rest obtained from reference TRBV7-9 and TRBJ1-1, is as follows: DTGVSQNPRHKITKRGQNVTFRCDPISEHNRLYWYRQTLGQGPEFLTYFQNEAQLEKSRLLSDRFSAERPKGSFSTLEIQRTEQGDSAMYLCASSLRGAVEAFFGQGTRLTVV.

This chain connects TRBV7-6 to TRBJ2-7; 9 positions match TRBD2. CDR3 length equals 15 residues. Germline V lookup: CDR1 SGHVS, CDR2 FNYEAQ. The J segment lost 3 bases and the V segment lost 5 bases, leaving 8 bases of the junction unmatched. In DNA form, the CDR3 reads TGTGCCAGCAGCCTGCTGGGACTAGCAGGCTACGAGCAGTACTTC. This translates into CASSLLGLAGYEQYF. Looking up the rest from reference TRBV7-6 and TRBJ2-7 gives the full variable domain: GAGVSQSPRYKVTKRGQDVALRCDPISGHVSLYWYRQALGQGPEFLTYFNYEAQQDKSGLPNDRFSAERPEGSISTLTIQRTEQRDSAMYRCASSLLGLAGYEQYFGPGTRLTVT.

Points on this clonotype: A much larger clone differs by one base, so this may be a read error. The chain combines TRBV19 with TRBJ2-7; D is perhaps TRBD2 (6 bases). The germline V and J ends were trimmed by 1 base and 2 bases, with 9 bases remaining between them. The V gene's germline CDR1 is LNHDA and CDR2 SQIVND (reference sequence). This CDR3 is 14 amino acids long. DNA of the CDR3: TGTGCCAGTAGTATAGGGCGGGGACCCTACGAGCAGTACTTC. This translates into CASSIGRGPYEQYF.

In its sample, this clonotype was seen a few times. The CDR3 DNA reads as TGTGCCAGCTCACCACCCCGGGACCGAATCTGCTCTGGAAACACCATATATTTT. Its protein is CASSPPRDRICSGNTIYF. V gene TRBV11-2 combines with J gene TRBJ1-3, with a possible D match to TRBD1 (5 bases). The CDR3 is made up of 18 amino acids. The V gene lost 8 bases and the J gene lost 0 bases, with 23 bases spanning the gap. Germline CDR1 and CDR2: SGHAT and FQNNGV.

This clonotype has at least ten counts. The CDR3 spells CASSVGNTGELFF. The CDR3 DNA follows: TGTGCCAGCAGTGTGGGGAACACCGGGGAGCTGTTTTTT. The chain uses TRBV2 and TRBJ2-2; D gene unclear. The CDR3 is 13 residues long. Per the germline V gene, CDR1 is SNHLY and CDR2 is FYNNEI. V lost 4 bases and J 1 base, leaving 4 bases between the germline ends. Using reference TRBV2 and TRBJ2-2 for the parts outside the CDR3, the full variable domain is EPEVTQTPSHQVTQMGQEVILRCVPISNHLYFYWYRQILGQKVEFLVSFYNNEISEKSEIFDDQFSVERPDGSNFTLKIRSTKLEDSAMYFCASSVGNTGELFFGEGSRLTVL.

CDR3 amino acids: CASSLWGSSSYTGELFF. The CDR3 bases are TGTGCCAGCTCCCTGTGGGGGAGTAGCTCCTACACCGGGGAGCTGTTTTTT. J is TRBJ2-2 and V is TRBV7-3; D may be TRBD1 or TRBD2 (5 bases each). The CDR3 is made up of 17 amino acids. The V gene's germline CDR1 is SGHTA and CDR2 FQGTGA. V lost 8 bases, J lost 3 bases, and 22 bases lay in between. The whole variable domain, remainder taken from reference TRBV7-3 and TRBJ2-2, is GAGVSQTPSNKVTEKGKYVELRCDPISGHTALYWYRQSLGQGPEFLIYFQGTGAADDSGLPNDRFFAVRPEGSVSTLKIQRTERGDSAVYLCASSLWGSSSYTGELFFGEGSRLTVL.

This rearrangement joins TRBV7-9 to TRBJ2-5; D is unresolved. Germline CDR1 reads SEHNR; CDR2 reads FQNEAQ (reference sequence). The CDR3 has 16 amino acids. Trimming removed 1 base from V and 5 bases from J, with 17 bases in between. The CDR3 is CASSLGAGSTGETQYF. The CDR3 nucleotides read TGTGCCAGCAGCTTAGGGGCTGGAAGCACCGGGGAGACCCAGTACTTC.

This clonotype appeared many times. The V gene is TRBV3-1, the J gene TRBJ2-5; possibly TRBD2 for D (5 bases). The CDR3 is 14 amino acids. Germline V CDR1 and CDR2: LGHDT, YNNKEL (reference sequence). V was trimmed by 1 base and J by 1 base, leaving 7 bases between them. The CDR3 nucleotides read TGTGCCAGCAGCCAAGTGGACTCCCAAGAGACCCAGTACTTC. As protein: CASSQVDSQETQYF.

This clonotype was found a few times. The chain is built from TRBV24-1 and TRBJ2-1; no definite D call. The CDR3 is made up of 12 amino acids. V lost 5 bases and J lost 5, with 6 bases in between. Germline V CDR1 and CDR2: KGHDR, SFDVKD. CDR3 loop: CATSGRHNEQFF. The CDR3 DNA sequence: TGTGCCACCAGTGGCAGGCACAATGAGCAGTTCTTC.

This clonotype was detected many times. The CDR3 bases are TGTGCCAGCAGCTGGACTAACTCCTACGAGCAGTACTTC. This encodes CASSWTNSYEQYF. The chain couples TRBV5-6 to TRBJ2-7; TRBD2 is a possible D gene (6 bases). This CDR3 is 13 amino acids long. Trimming pared 3 bases from V and 0 bases from J, leaving 7 bases between. Germline lookup yields CDR1 SGHDT and CDR2 YYEEEE.

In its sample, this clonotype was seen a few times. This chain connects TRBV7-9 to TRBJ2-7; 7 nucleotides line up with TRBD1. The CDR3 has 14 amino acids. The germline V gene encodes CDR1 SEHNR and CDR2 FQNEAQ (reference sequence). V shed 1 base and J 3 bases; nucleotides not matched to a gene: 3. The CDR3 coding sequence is TGTGCCAGCAGCTTAGTAGGGGGCTACTACGAGCAGTACTTC. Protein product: CASSLVGGYYEQYF.

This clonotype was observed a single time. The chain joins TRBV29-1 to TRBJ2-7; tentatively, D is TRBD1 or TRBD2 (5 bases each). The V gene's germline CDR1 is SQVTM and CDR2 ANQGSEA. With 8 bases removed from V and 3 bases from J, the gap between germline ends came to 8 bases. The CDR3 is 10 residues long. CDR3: CSRDGYEQYF. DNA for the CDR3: TGCAGCAGGGACGGCTACGAGCAGTACTTC.

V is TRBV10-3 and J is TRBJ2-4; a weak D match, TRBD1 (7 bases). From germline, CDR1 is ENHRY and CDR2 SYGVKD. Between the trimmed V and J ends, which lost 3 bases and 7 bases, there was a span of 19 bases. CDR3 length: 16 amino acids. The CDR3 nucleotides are TGTGCCATCAGTGACCCCCGACAGGGAGGAGGTAACATTCAGTACTTC. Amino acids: CAISDPRQGGGNIQYF.